This is a list of T cell receptor beta chains from one sample in a study of blood T cell repertoires in COVID-19. Some clones are missing from TCRdb's copy, which holds only in-frame ones; the method was immunoSEQ multiplex PCR. The sample lists about 250,000 clones, approximately 84% occurring once. Sample: PBMCs or T cells enriched from blood (not recorded which). The receptor source for this set is a man between 18 and 29 years old who had recovered from COVID-19. Both conserved end residues are trimmed from each CDR3.

v_call cdr3_aa
TRBV19 ATWDREGQPQH
TRBV12-5 ASGSPPGGGAYEAF
TRBV7-6 ASSWGQGWAYEQY
TRBV27 ASSSRTGLNTEAF
TRBV19 ASRDRGTTEAF
TRBV10-3 AISESAGARNTEAF
TRBV2 ASSDGQGSYEQY
TRBV30 AWSASDTDQPQH
TRBV3-1/TRBV3-2 ASSRKTSGTGTDTQY
TRBV6-5 ASRSTGRDQPQH
TRBV4-1 ASSQRTDRTQY
TRBV5-1 ASSLGGFPETQY
TRBV30 AWSSWTGGVGNQPQH
TRBV5-6 ASSLGNRGWAEQF
TRBV2 ANGQGSETQY
TRBV29-1 SVVGVAEFYNEQF
TRBV11-2 ASSLDLYRESGQY
TRBV19 ASSRTGLQPQH
TRBV3-1/TRBV3-2 ASSGGRAQY
TRBV11-3 ASSSRGQGPWIHEQY
TRBV5-8 ASSLDYRNYGYT